This T cell receptor (beta chain) was found in a study of cytomegalovirus exposure and HLA in healthy donors. The CDR3 consists of 15 residues. Per the germline V gene, CDR1 is SGHTA and CDR2 is FQGNSA. The V gene lost 1 base and the J gene lost 4 bases, with 12 bases spanning the gap. Generated by immunoSEQ multiplex PCR, the TCRdb table keeps only in-frame clones and is missing some. The profile covers approximately 300,000 clones, with roughly 85% appearing a single time and 0.65% to 0.85% taken by the ten largest. The sequenced material came from PBMCs. The TCR comes from a woman between 18 and 29 years old in good health and CMV-seronegative. This sequence joins TRBV7-2 and TRBJ2-3; D is ambiguous. The CDR3 bases are TGTGCCAGCAGCTTAGATGGTCGTGAGGCAGATACGCAGTATTTT. Protein: CASSLDGREADTQYF.